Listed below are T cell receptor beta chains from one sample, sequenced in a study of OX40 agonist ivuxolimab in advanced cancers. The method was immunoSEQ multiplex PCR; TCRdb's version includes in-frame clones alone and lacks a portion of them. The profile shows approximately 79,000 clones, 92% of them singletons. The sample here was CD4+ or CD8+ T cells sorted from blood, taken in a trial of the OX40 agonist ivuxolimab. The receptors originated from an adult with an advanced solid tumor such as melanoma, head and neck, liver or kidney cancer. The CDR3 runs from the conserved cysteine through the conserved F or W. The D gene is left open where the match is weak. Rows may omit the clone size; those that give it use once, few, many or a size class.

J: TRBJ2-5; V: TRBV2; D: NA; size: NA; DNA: TGTGCCAGCAGTGCTTCCTTGGGGGCGGGGGAGACCCAGTACTTC; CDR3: CASSASLGAGETQYF
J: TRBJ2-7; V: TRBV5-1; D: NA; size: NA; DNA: TGCGCCAGCAGCTTGGCGGGGGGCGAGGGACTCTACGAGCAGTACTTC; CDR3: CASSLAGGEGLYEQYF
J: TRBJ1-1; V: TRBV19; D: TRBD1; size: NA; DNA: TGTGCCAGTAGTATACTTACAGGGGCTGATGAAGCTTTCTTT; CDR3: CASSILTGADEAFF
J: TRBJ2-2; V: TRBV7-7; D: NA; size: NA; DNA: TGTGCCAGCAGCTTGGGACAAACCGGGGAGCTGTTTTTT; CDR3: CASSLGQTGELFF
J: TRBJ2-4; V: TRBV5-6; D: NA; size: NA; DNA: TGTGCCAGCAGCCGCGGGGCCGGGGGTGAGACCAAAAACATTCAGTACTTC; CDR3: CASSRGAGGETKNIQYF
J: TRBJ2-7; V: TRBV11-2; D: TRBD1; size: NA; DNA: TGTGCCAGCAGCCCATACGGGACAGGGGCCTACTACGAGCAGTACTTC; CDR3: CASSPYGTGAYYEQYF
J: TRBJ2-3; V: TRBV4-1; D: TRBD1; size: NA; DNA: TGCGCCAGCAGCCAGGGGACAGGGGGCGACGATACGCAGTATTTT; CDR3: CASSQGTGGDDTQYF
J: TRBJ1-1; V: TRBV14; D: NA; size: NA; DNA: TGTGCCAGCAGCCAGCACATGTTTACTGAAGCTTTCTTT; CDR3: CASSQHMFTEAFF
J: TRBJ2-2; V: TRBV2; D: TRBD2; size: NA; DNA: TGTGCCAGCAGTCGCGGGGGGAGCACCGGGGAGCTGTTTTTT; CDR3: CASSRGGSTGELFF
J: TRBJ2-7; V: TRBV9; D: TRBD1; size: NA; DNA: TGTGCCAGCAGCGTAGGGGACAGTCCCCACGAGCAGTACTTC; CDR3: CASSVGDSPHEQYF
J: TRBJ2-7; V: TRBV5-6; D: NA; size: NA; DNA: TGTGCCAGCAGCCGGGGACCGGGCTCCTACGAGCAGTACTTC; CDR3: CASSRGPGSYEQYF
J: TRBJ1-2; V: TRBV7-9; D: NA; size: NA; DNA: TGTGCCAGCAGCTTAGGGGCAGGGTATGGCTACACCTTC; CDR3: CASSLGAGYGYTF
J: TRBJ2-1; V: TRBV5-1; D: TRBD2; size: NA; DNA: TGCGCCAGCGGAACCGGGACTAGCGGGGTTAGCTCCTACAATGAGCAGTTCTTC; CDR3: CASGTGTSGVSSYNEQFF
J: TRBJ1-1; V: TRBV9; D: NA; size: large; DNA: TGTGCCAGCAGCGTAGAGGATTACCCACTCAACACTGAAGCTTTCTTT; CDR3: CASSVEDYPLNTEAFF
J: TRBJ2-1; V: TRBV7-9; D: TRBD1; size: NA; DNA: TGTGCCAGCAGCTCACCGGGACAGGGGTGGAATGAGCAGTTCTTC; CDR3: CASSSPGQGWNEQFF
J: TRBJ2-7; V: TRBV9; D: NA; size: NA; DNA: TGTGCCAGCAGCGTAGGAGACAGTTACTCCTACGAGCAGTACTTC; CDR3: CASSVGDSYSYEQYF
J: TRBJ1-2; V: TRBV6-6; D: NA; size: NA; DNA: TGTGCCAGCATAGCGGAGGGGGATGGCTATGGCTACACCTTC; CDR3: CASIAEGDGYGYTF